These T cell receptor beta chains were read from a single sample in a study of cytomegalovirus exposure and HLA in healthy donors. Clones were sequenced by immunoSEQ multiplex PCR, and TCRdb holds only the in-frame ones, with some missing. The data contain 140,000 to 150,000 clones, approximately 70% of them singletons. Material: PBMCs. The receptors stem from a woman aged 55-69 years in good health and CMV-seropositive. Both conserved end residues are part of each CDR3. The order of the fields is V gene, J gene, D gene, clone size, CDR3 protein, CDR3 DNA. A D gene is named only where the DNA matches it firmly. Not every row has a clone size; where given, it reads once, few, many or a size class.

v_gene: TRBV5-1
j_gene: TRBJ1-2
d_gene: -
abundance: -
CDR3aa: CASSPGTSGPYGYTF
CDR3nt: TGCGCCAGCAGCCCCGGGACATCTGGTCCCTATGGCTACACCTTC

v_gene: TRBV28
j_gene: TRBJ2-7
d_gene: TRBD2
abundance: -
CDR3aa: CASSVWSSGTLAYEQYF
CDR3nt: TGTGCCAGCAGTGTTTGGTCTAGCGGGACTCTGGCCTACGAGCAGTACTTC

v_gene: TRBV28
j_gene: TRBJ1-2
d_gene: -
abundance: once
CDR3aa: CASSPGGYGYTF
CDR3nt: TGTGCCAGCAGCCCGGGGGGGTATGGCTACACCTTC

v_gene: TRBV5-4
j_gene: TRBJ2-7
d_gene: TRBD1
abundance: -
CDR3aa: CASSGAGRGQGYEQYF
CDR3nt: TGTGCCAGCAGCGGCGCGGGTCGGGGACAGGGTTACGAGCAGTACTTC

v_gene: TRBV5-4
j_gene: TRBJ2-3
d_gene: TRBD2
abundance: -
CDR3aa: CASSTTSGIGDTQYF
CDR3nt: TGTGCCAGCAGCACAACTAGCGGGATTGGAGATACGCAGTATTTT

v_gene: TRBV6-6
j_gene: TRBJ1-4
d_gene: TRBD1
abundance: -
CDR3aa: CASSYGGTANEKLFF
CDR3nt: TGTGCCAGCAGTTACGGGGGGACAGCGAATGAAAAACTGTTTTTT

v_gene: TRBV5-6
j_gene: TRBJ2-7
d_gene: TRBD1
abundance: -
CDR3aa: CASRKSGTGGKEQYF
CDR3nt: TGTGCCAGCAGGAAATCCGGGACAGGGGGAAAAGAGCAGTACTTC

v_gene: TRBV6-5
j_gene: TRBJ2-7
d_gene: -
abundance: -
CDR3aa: CASSSESYEQYF
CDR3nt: TGTGCCAGCAGTTCAGAATCCTACGAGCAGTACTTC

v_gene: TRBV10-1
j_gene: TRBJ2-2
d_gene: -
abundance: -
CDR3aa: CASRVDSSTGELFF
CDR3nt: TGCGCCAGTAGAGTGGACAGTAGCACCGGGGAGCTGTTTTTT

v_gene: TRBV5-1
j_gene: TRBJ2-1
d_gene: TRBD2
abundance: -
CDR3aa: CASSLGPGSGRGGGNEQFF
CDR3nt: TGCGCCAGCAGCTTGGGCCCGGGTAGCGGGAGAGGGGGTGGCAATGAGCAGTTCTTC

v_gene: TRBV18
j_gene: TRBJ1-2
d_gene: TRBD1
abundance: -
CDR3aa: CASSPVLPGQGFYGYTF
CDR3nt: TGTGCCAGCTCCCCTGTACTACCCGGACAGGGATTCTATGGCTACACCTTC

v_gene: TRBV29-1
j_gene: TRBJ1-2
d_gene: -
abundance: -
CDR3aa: CSVEGQGAGYGYTF
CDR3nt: TGCAGCGTTGAAGGTCAAGGGGCTGGGTATGGCTACACCTTC

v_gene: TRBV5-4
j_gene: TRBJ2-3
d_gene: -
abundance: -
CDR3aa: CASKPGTSTDTQYF
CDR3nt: TGTGCCAGCAAACCTGGCACAAGCACAGATACGCAGTATTTT

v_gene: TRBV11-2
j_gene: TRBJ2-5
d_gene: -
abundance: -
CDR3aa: CASSLGTRQETQYF
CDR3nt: TGTGCCAGCAGCTTAGGGACACGCCAAGAGACCCAGTACTTC

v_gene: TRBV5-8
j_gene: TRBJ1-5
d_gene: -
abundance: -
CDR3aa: CASSFRRRQPQHF
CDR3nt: TGTGCCAGCAGCTTCCGGAGGAGGCAGCCCCAGCATTTT

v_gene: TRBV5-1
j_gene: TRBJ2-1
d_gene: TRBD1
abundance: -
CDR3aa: CASSLTGQGANEQFF
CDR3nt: TGCGCCAGCAGCCTAACCGGACAGGGGGCGAATGAGCAGTTCTTC

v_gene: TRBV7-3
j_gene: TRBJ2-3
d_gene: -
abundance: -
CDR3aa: CASSFQGSGTDTQYF
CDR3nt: TGTGCCAGCAGCTTCCAGGGAAGTGGCACAGATACGCAGTATTTT

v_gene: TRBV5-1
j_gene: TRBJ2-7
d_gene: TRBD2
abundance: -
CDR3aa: CASSTTSGSYEQYF
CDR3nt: TGCGCCAGCAGCACGACTAGCGGGAGTTACGAGCAGTACTTC

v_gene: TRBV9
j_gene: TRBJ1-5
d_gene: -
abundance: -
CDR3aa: CASSDSRVGQPQHF
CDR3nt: TGTGCCAGCAGCGATTCCAGGGTTGGTCAGCCCCAGCATTTT

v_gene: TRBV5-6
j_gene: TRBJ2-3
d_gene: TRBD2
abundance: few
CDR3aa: CASSLDLAGGRVDTQYF
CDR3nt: TGTGCCAGCAGCTTGGATTTAGCGGGGGGGAGAGTAGATACGCAGTATTTT

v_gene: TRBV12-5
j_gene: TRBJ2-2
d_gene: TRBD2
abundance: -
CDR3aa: CASGRVWEGPGELFF
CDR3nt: TGTGCTAGTGGCCGCGTTTGGGAGGGCCCCGGGGAGCTGTTTTTT

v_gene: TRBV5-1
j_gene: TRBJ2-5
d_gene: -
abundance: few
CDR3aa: CASSLGLAGETQYF
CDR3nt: TGCGCCAGCAGCTTGGGTCTAGCCGGAGAGACCCAGTACTTC

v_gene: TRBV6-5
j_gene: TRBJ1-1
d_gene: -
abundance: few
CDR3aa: CASSYSAPRVGAFF
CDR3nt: TGTGCCAGCAGTTACTCGGCCCCGCGGGTTGGAGCTTTCTTT

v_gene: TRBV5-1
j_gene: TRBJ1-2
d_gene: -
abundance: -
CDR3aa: CASSLDPTAGANYGYTF
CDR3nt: TGCGCCAGCAGCTTAGACCCGACAGCCGGTGCTAACTATGGCTACACCTTC

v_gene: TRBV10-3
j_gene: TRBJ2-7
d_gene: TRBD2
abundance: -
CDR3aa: CALGEGSYEQYF
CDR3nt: TGTGCCCTGGGGGAGGGCTCCTACGAGCAGTACTTC

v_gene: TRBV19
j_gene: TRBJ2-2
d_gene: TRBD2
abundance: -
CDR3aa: CASSNAGDTGELFF
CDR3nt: TGTGCCAGTAGTAATGCGGGAGACACCGGGGAGCTGTTTTTT

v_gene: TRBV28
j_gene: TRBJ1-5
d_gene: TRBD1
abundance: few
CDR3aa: CASNSGTGLQPQHF
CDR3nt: TGTGCCAGCAACTCCGGGACAGGGCTTCAGCCCCAGCATTTT

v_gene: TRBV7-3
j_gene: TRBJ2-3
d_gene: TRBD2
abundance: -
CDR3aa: CASSPEGAGGGTDTQYF
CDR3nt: TGTGCCAGCAGCCCAGAGGGAGCGGGAGGGGGCACAGATACGCAGTATTTT